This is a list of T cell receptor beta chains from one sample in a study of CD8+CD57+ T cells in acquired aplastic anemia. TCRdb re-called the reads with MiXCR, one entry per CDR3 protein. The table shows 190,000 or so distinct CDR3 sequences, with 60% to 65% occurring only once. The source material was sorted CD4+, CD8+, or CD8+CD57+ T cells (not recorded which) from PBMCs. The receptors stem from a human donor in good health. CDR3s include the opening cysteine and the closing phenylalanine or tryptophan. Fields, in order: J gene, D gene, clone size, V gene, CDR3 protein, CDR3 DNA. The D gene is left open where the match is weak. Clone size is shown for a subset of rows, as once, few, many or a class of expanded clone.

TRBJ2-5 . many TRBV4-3 CASSQFRGGGTQYF TGCGCCAGCAGCCAATTTCGTGGGGGTGGGACCCAGTACTTC
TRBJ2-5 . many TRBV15 CATTRGGVETQYF TGTGCCACCACACGGGGCGGTGTGGAGACCCAGTACTTC
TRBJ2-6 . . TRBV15 CATSRERGTGANVLTF TGTGCCACCAGCAGAGAGAGAGGGACAGGGGCCAACGTCCTGACTTTC
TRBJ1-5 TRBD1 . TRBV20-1 CSATGQGSNQPQHF TGCAGTGCCACGGGACAGGGGAGCAATCAGCCCCAGCATTTT
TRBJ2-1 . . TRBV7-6 CASSAGQHYNEQFF TGTGCCAGCAGCGCCGGACAGCACTACAATGAGCAGTTCTTC
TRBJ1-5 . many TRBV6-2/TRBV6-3 CASDLGGGQPQHF TGTGCCAGTGATTTGGGGGGCGGTCAGCCCCAGCATTTT
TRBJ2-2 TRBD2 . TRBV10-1 CASSPRTSAPAGAVF TGCGCCAGCTCCCCTAGGACTAGCGCCCCAGCAGGAGCTGTTTTT
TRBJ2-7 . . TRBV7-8 CASSLGADPSYEQYF TGTGCCAGCAGCTTAGGGGCGGACCCCTCCTACGAGCAGTACTTC
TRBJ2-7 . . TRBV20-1 CSVGVYPYEQYF TGCAGTGTGGGAGTCTATCCTTACGAGCAGTACTTC
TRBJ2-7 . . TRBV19 CASSISIHEQYF TGTGCCAGTAGTATCTCCATCCACGAGCAGTACTTC
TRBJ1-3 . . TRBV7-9 CASSLGGDTIYF TGTGCCAGCAGCTTAGGGGGAGACACCATATATTTT
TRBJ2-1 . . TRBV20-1 CSASKRITYNEQFF TGCAGTGCTAGTAAGCGGATAACCTACAATGAGCAGTTCTTC
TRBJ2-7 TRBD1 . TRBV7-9 CASSPQQGAGEQYF TGTGCCAGCAGCCCACAACAGGGGGCTGGGGAGCAGTACTTC
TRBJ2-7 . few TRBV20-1 CSARPLRQVGYEQYF TGCAGTGCTAGGCCTCTGCGGCAGGTGGGCTACGAGCAGTACTTC
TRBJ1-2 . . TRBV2 CALLSTLANYGYTF TGCGCTCTTCTTTCCACTCTAGCTAACTATGGCTACACCTTC
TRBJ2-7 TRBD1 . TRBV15 CATSSPRTGGYEQYF TGTGCCACCAGCAGCCCTCGGACAGGGGGTTACGAGCAGTACTTC
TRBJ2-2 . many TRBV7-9 CASFPTGELFF TGTGCCAGCTTCCCAACCGGGGAGCTGTTTTTT
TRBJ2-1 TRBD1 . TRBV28 CASSFGDRWDYNEQFF TGTGCCAGCAGTTTTGGGGACAGGTGGGATTACAATGAGCAGTTCTTC
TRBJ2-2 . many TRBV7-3 CASSLVSGDTGELFF TGTGCCAGCAGCTTAGTTAGCGGTGACACCGGGGAGCTGTTTTTT
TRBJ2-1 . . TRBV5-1 CASRDRAMYNEQFF TGCGCCAGCAGAGACCGGGCCATGTACAATGAGCAGTTCTTC